The 11 T cell receptor beta chains below come from one sample, sequenced in a study of cytomegalovirus exposure and HLA in healthy donors. PCR used 60 Vbeta primers and 13 Jbeta primers. Method: immunoSEQ multiplex PCR; TCRdb's copy keeps in-frame clones and lacks some. The sample includes over 65,000 clones, 75% seen only once; the top ten take over 7%. Sample: PBMCs. The receptors were gathered from a man aged 55 to 69 in good health and CMV-seropositive.

The chain combines TRBV14 with TRBJ2-5; TRBD1 matches at 10 bases. V was clipped by 4 bases and J by 1 base; unmatched bases: 3. The CDR3 consists of 15 residues. Germline lookup yields CDR1 SGHDN and CDR2 FVKESK. The CDR3 loop reads CASSRRTGGQETQYF. The CDR3, as DNA: TGTGCCAGCAGCCGGAGGACAGGGGGCCAAGAGACCCAGTACTTC. Looking up the rest from reference TRBV14 and TRBJ2-5 gives the full variable domain: EAGVTQFPSHSVIEKGQTVTLRCDPISGHDNLYWYRRVMGKEIKFLLHFVKESKQDESGMPNNRFLAERTGGTYSTLKVQPAELEDSGVYFCASSRRTGGQETQYFGPGTRLLVL.

V is TRBV11-3 and J is TRBJ2-6; a possible D gene is TRBD1 (5 bases). V lost 2 bases, J lost 2 bases, and 10 bases lay in between. The CDR3 spans 16 residues. Germline values: CDR1 SGHNT, CDR2 YENEEA. The CDR3 region is CASSLRGAPGANVLTF. CDR3 nucleotide sequence: TGTGCCAGCAGCTTACGTGGGGCCCCTGGGGCCAACGTCCTGACTTTC.

Turning to this clone: An end of the junction does not agree with germline; a read error may underlie this. The chain carries TRBV7-9 and TRBJ1-6; a weak D match, TRBD1 (6 bases). The V gene's germline CDR1 is SEHNR and CDR2 FQNEAQ (reference sequence). The CDR3 spans 16 residues. The CDR3 is CSSTFSRGIDNSPLHF. CDR3 nucleotides: TGTTCCAGCACCTTCAGCAGGGGTATAGACAATTCACCCCTCCACTTT.

In its sample, this clone was seen a few times. The chain's CDR3 is CASSFGLAGINEQYF. In nucleotides, the CDR3 is TGTGCCAGCAGCTTCGGACTAGCGGGGATCAACGAGCAGTACTTC. This sequence joins TRBV27 and TRBJ2-7, with TRBD2 matching 12 bases. The CDR3 spans 15 residues. Germline V gene lookup returns CDR1 MNHEY and CDR2 SMNVEV (reference sequence). Unmatched junction bases numbered 8, after V lost 6 bases and J lost 5 bases.

V is TRBV7-2 and J is TRBJ1-5; D perhaps matches TRBD1 (5 bases). Between the trimmed V and J ends, which lost 5 bases and 2 bases, there was a span of 16 bases. The CDR3 length is 16 residues. Germline CDR1 and CDR2: SGHTA and FQGNSA. CDR3 DNA: TGTGCCAGCAGCCCCCGCGCCAGGGTAGGCAATCAGCCCCAGCATTTT. Its translation is CASSPRARVGNQPQHF.

The CDR3 is CASREQGLGAGANVLTF. In nucleotides, the CDR3 is TGTGCCAGTAGGGAACAGGGATTGGGTGCTGGGGCCAACGTCCTGACTTTC. This chain connects TRBV19 to TRBJ2-6; tentative D call: TRBD1 (6 bases). Germline loops: CDR1 LNHDA, CDR2 SQIVND (reference sequence). The CDR3 sequence is 17 residues long. V was pared by 6 bases and J by 2 bases, with 17 bases between.

This chain uses TRBV21-1 with TRBJ2-2; the table names TRBD2, a call not compared with the DNA. TRBV21-1 is a listed pseudogene. CDR3 length: 14 residues. CDR3 coding DNA: TGTGCCTTTGGGACTAGCGGGGGAACCGGGGAGCTGTTTTTT. Translated, it gives CAFGTSGGTGELFF.

The sample holds a few counts of this clone. The rearrangement uses TRBV11-2 and TRBJ1-6; 7 bases line up with TRBD1. The CDR3 is 14 residues long. Germline CDR1 SGHAT, CDR2 FQNNGV. Trimming took 5 bases from V and 9 from J; bases not matched to a gene: 7. The CDR3 is CASSPTGDLSPLHF. The DNA of the CDR3 is TGTGCCAGCAGCCCAACAGGGGACCTTTCACCCCTCCACTTT.

The CDR3 nucleotides read TGTGCCAGCAGCTTAGATCAAGCGCCCGGGGAGCTGTTTTTT. Translating it yields CASSLDQAPGELFF. The chain links TRBV11-3 to TRBJ2-2; D not certain. The V end was cut by 0 bases, the J end by 6 bases, with 8 bases between. The germline V gene has CDR1 SGHNT and CDR2 YENEEA. The CDR3 is 14 amino acids.

This rearrangement joins TRBV6-6 to TRBJ2-1, with D possibly matching TRBD2 (6 bases). CDR1 and CDR2 from the germline V gene are MNHNY and SVGAGI (reference sequence). CDR3 length equals 14 residues. V dropped 6 bases and J dropped 1 base, with 10 bases sitting between them. The chain's CDR3 is CASRLADSYNEQFF. In DNA, the CDR3 is TGTGCCAGCAGGTTAGCGGATTCCTACAATGAGCAGTTCTTC.

J is TRBJ2-3 and V is TRBV4-1; D is possibly TRBD1 (6 bases). This CDR3 comprises 16 residues. The V and J ends lost 1 base and 2 bases respectively, with 13 bases between them. Germline values: CDR1 MGHRA, CDR2 YSYEKL. CDR3 nucleotides: TGCGCCAGCAGCCAAGTGGCAGGGGACCCCACAGATACGCAGTATTTT. The encoded protein is CASSQVAGDPTDTQYF.